This T cell receptor (beta chain) is from a study of technical replicates of blood from several donors. This table comes from immunoSEQ multiplex PCR, and its TCRdb copy is limited to in-frame clones, with some not included. This table holds about 81,000 clones, about 96% found once. With 4 bases clipped from V and 4 bases from J, the junction kept 33 bases outside the gene matches. Germline V gene data show CDR1 as LGHNA and CDR2 as YNFKEQ. The CDR3 consists of 23 residues. The chain employs TRBV4-2 and TRBJ1-1, with 7 bases identical to TRBD1. The clonotype comes from a human donor in good health. Sample: T cells isolated from PBMCs. Here the CDR3 reads CASSRRHKLQGSTSNRKGTEAFF. Here the CDR3 DNA reads TGTGCCAGCAGCCGAAGACACAAACTACAGGGGTCTACTAGCAACCGAAAGGGCACTGAAGCTTTCTTT.